This TCR beta chain originates from a study of T cell changes during pregnancy in multiple sclerosis. The CDR3 consists of 14 residues. Trimming at V came to 0 bases and at J to 7 bases, leaving 3 bases not matched to a gene. CDR1 SGHKS and CDR2 YYEKEE come from the germline V gene (reference sequence). Sequenced by immunoSEQ multiplex PCR; TCRdb stores in-frame clones only, minus some. In the table there are over 40,000 clones, 80% to 95% of which are singletons. The material was peripheral blood, obtained in the third trimester of pregnancy. This receptor was taken from a female donor with multiple sclerosis, enrolled in a pregnancy study. V is TRBV5-5 and J is TRBJ1-4; TRBD1 aligns across 7 bases. The CDR3 nucleotides are TGTGCCAGCAGCTTGGGACAGGGTAGTGAAAAACTGTTTTTT. Protein sequence: CASSLGQGSEKLFF.